This T cell receptor beta chain was identified in a study of control samples from healthy donors and cancer patients. Here immunoSEQ multiplex PCR was the method, and the copy in TCRdb shows in-frame clones only, minus some. In the table there are 90,000 to 130,000 clones, around 80% of which are singletons. The CDR3 consists of 13 residues. J was trimmed by 5 bases and V by 8 bases; bases with no gene match: 7. Germline CDR1 reads SGHRS; CDR2 reads YFSETQ. The chain links TRBV5-1 to TRBJ2-1; 7 positions match TRBD2. This receptor was taken from a man aged 18 to 35 in good health. The sample consisted of blood. CDR3 amino acids: CASKASGNNEQFF. The CDR3 coding sequence is TGCGCCAGTAAGGCTAGCGGAAACAATGAGCAGTTCTTC.